The 4 T cell receptor beta chains below all came from one sample that was sequenced in a study of cytomegalovirus exposure and HLA in healthy donors. Primers included in the PCR were 60 Vbeta and 13 Jbeta primers. TCRdb keeps only in-frame clones here, not all; method: immunoSEQ multiplex PCR. The sample includes under 200,000 clones, roughly 78% of them seen just once. Sequenced sample: PBMCs. These TCRs come from a woman aged 25 to 45 in good health and CMV-seropositive.

This clone was found a few times. The same CDR3 also results from other DNA sequences found in this sample. This chain connects TRBV30 to TRBJ1-1; D ambiguous. The V end was cut by 0 bases, the J end by 0 bases, with 5 bases between. CDR1 is GTSNPN and CDR2 is SVGIG in the germline V gene (reference sequence). The CDR3 covers 13 residues. In DNA form, the CDR3 reads TGTGCCTGGAGTGTACTGTTGAACACTGAAGCTTTCTTT. This sequence encodes CAWSVLLNTEAFF.

V and J are TRBV5-4 and TRBJ1-2, with 12 bases that match TRBD1. CDR3 length: 15 residues. Germline assignment: CDR1 SGHNT and CDR2 YYREEE (reference sequence). J lost 8 bases, V lost 3 bases, and 8 bases had no gene match. The CDR3 coding sequence is TGTGCCAGCAGCTGGGGGGACAGGGGGCAGAGGGGCTACACCTTC. Its protein product is CASSWGDRGQRGYTF.

The chain couples TRBV5-6 to TRBJ1-3; 8 bases are a match to TRBD1. The V and J ends lost 4 bases and 2 bases, in that order; junction bases with no gene match: 5. Germline assignment: CDR1 SGHDT and CDR2 YYEEEE. This CDR3 has 15 residues. This chain's CDR3 is CASSVDRGPGNTIYF. The CDR3 bases are TGTGCCAGCAGCGTAGACAGGGGCCCTGGAAACACCATATATTTT.

V and J are TRBV6-5 and TRBJ2-7, with 8 bases that match TRBD1. Germline lookup yields CDR1 MNHEY and CDR2 SVGAGI. There are 14 residues in the CDR3. Trimming cost V 6 bases and J 1 base; bases outside gene matches: 5. This CDR3 is CASRRTGSSYEQYF. The CDR3 nucleotides are TGTGCCAGCAGAAGGACAGGGTCATCCTACGAGCAGTACTTC.